The source of this TCR beta chain is a study of OX40 agonist ivuxolimab in advanced cancers. Notes on the study in general: Averaged across samples, CD8+ T cells carried more expanded clones than CD4+ did. It was also the case that some nonresponders had low normalized T-cell clonal expansion.

The table lists this clone with a few counts. Antigen: not known. Method: immunoSEQ multiplex PCR; TCRdb's copy keeps in-frame clones and lacks some. This sample carries almost 70,000 clones, 86% of them seen once, and the ten largest clones take 8% to 10%. Patients were ruled out by autoimmune disease history or systemic immunosuppression. The germline V gene encodes CDR1 SGHAT and CDR2 FQNNGV. The V gene end was trimmed by 6 bases and the J gene end by 11 bases; junction bases not matched to a gene: 17. This CDR3 region has 15 residues. The chain combines TRBV11-2 with TRBJ1-1, with TRBD1 identical over 8 bases. This receptor was identified in an adult with an advanced solid tumor such as melanoma, head and neck, liver or kidney cancer. Sequenced material: CD4+ or CD8+ T cells sorted from blood, taken in a trial of the OX40 agonist ivuxolimab. CDR3 sequence reads: CASSHEPSGTGKAFF. The CDR3 region has the DNA TGTGCCAGCAGTCACGAACCGAGCGGGACAGGAAAGGCTTTCTTT.